These T cell receptor beta chains were read from a single sample in a study of blood T cells in healthy people across ages. TCRdb reanalysed the 5' RACE reads using MiXCR and keeps one entry per CDR3 protein. The sample holds 890,000 or so distinct CDR3 sequences, approximately 65% seen once. Sequenced material: blood. These receptors all come from a man aged 25-40 years in good health. Both conserved end residues are trimmed from each CDR3.

v_call	j_call	cdr3_aa
TRBV28	TRBJ2-7	ASSPGDSPNIYEQY
TRBV12-3/TRBV12-4	TRBJ2-1	ASSQRLAGTEQF
TRBV7-3	TRBJ2-7	ASSLNRDRGSYEQY
TRBV7-2	TRBJ2-1	ASTLKRGDPYNEQF
TRBV4-3	TRBJ2-2	ASSSRTGVYTGELF
TRBV6-5	TRBJ2-1	ASSSGWGVSYNEQF
TRBV6-6	TRBJ2-1	ASSYVGPASSYNEQF
TRBV6-2/TRBV6-3	TRBJ2-5	ASSYGTGYQETQY
TRBV12-3/TRBV12-4	TRBJ2-1	AGSPGASVGSEQF
TRBV20-1	TRBJ2-7	SARDRGDYEQY
TRBV12-3/TRBV12-4	TRBJ2-5	ASRWTGGETQY
TRBV20-1	TRBJ2-7	SATGGNPYEQY
TRBV29-1	TRBJ1-2	SVAGPGYGYT
TRBV15	TRBJ1-5	ATSRGGENQPQH
TRBV5-6	.	ASSPWRVASYEQY